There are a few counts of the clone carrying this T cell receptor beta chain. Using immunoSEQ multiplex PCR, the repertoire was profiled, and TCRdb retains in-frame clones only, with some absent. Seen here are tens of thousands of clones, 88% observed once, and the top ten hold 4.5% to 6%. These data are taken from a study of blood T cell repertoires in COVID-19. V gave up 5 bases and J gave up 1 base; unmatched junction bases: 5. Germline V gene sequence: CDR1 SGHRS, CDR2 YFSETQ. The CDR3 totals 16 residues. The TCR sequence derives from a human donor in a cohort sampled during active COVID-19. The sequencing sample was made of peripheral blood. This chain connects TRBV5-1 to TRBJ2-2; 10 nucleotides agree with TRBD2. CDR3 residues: CASSYVAGGNTGELFF. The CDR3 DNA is TGCGCCAGCAGTTACGTAGCGGGAGGGAACACCGGGGAGCTGTTTTTT.